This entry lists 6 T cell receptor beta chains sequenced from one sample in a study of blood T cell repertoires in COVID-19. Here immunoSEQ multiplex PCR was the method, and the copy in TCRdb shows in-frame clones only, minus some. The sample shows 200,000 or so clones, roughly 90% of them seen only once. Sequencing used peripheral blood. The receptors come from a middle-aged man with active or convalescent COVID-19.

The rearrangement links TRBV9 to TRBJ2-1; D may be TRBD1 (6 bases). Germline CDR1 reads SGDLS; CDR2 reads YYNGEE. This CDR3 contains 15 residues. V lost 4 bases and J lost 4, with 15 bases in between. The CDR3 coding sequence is TGTGCCAGCAGCAAGGCCTGGACAGCTTACAATGAGCAGTTCTTC. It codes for CASSKAWTAYNEQFF.

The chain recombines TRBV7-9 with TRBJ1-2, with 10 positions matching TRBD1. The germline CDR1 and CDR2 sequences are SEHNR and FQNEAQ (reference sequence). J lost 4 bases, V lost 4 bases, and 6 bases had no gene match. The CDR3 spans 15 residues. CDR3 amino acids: CASSSQGTGVYGYTF. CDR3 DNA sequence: TGTGCCAGCAGCTCACAAGGGACAGGGGTCTATGGCTACACCTTC.

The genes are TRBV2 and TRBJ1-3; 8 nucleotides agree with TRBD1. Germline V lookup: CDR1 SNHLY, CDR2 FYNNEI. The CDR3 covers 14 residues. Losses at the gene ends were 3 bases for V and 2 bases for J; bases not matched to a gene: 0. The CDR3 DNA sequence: TGTGCCAGCAGTGAGACAGGGGCTGGAAACACCATATATTTT. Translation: CASSETGAGNTIYF.

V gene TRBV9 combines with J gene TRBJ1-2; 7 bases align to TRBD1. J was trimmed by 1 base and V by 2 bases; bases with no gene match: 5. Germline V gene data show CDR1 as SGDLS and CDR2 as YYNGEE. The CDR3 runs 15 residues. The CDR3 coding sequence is TGTGCCAGCAGCGTGGGGGACAGACTTAACTATGGCTACACCTTC. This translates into CASSVGDRLNYGYTF.

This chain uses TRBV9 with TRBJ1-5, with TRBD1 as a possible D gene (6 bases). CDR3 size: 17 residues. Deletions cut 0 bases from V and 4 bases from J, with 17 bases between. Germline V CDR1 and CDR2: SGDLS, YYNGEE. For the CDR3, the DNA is TGTGCCAGCAGCGTAGGTCCTGTCGGGACACTAAATCAGCCCCAGCATTTT. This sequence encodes CASSVGPVGTLNQPQHF.

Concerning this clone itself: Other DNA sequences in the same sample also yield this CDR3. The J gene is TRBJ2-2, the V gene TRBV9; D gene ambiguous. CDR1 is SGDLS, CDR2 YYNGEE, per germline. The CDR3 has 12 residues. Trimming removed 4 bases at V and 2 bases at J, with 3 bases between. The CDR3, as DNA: TGTGCCAGCAGCCTTAACACCGGGGAGCTGTTTTTT. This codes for CASSLNTGELFF.